The 24 T cell receptor beta chains listed next were all sequenced from one sample in a study of blood T cell repertoires in COVID-19. Data came from immunoSEQ multiplex PCR; TCRdb stores just in-frame clones and leaves some out. The sample includes some 130,000 clones, 84% seen only once; the top ten take about two fifths. The sequencing input was peripheral blood. These receptor sequences come from a human donor in a cohort sampled during active COVID-19.

This chain uses TRBV5-1 with TRBJ2-5; tentative D call: TRBD2 (5 bases). CDR3 length: 13 residues. The germline V gene has CDR1 SGHRS and CDR2 YFSETQ. V lost 4 bases and J 5 bases, leaving 12 bases between the germline ends. CDR3 loop: CASSRGQGETQYF. The DNA for the CDR3 is TGCGCCAGCAGCCGGGGTCAAGGGGAGACCCAGTACTTC. The entire variable domain, with the rest obtained from reference TRBV5-1 and TRBJ2-5, is as follows: KAGVTQTPRYLIKTRGQQVTLSCSPISGHRSVSWYQQTPGQGLQFLFEYFSETQRNKGNFPGRFSGRQFSNSRSEMNVSTLELGDSALYLCASSRGQGETQYFGPGTRLLVL.

V gene TRBV6-5 combines with J gene TRBJ1-2; 10 bases fit TRBD1. CDR1 and CDR2 from the germline V gene are MNHEY and SVGAGI. The CDR3 has 13 residues. The V and J ends lost 6 bases and 8 bases, in that order; junction bases with no gene match: 6. CDR3 DNA sequence: TGTGCCAGCAGACGGGACAGGGGAAGGGGCTACACCTTC. It encodes CASRRDRGRGYTF.

The V gene is TRBV19, the J gene TRBJ1-2; a weak D match, TRBD1 (6 bases). Trimming removed 7 bases from V and 7 bases from J, with 19 bases in between. The germline V gene has CDR1 LNHDA and CDR2 SQIVND (reference sequence). CDR3 length: 14 amino acids. The CDR3 spells CASTPTGAEGGYTF. The DNA of the CDR3 is TGTGCCAGTACCCCGACAGGAGCAGAGGGTGGCTACACCTTC. Based on the CDR3 plus reference TRBV19 and TRBJ1-2, the full variable domain is DGGITQSPKYLFRKEGQNVTLSCEQNLNHDAMYWYRQDPGQGLRLIYYSQIVNDFQKGDIAEGYSVSREKKESFPLTVTSAQKNPTAFYLCASTPTGAEGGYTFGSGTRLTVV.

The chain combines TRBV12-3 or TRBV12-4 with TRBJ1-2; D unresolved. Between the trimmed V and J ends, which lost 4 bases and 8 bases, there was a span of 11 bases. This CDR3 has 12 residues. CDR3 in amino acids: CASSSGVEGYTF. The CDR3 DNA follows: TGTGCCAGCAGTTCCGGGGTCGAAGGCTACACCTTC.

The chain is built from TRBV6-5 and TRBJ2-7, with 9 bases lining up with TRBD1. From germline, CDR1 is MNHEY and CDR2 SVGAGI. The CDR3 is 14 residues long. Germline trimming cut 7 bases from V and 2 bases from J; bases unmatched to any gene: 6. This chain's CDR3 is CASTTGQGTYEQYV. The CDR3 nucleotides are TGTGCCAGCACTACAGGACAGGGGACCTACGAGCAGTACGTC.

J is TRBJ2-1 and V is TRBV4-3; 9 nucleotides match TRBD2. CDR1 is LGHNA, CDR2 YSLEER, per germline. The V and J ends lost 1 base and 4 bases, in that order; junction bases with no gene match: 8. The CDR3 covers 17 residues. The CDR3 sequence: CASSQVIIGLAYNEQFF. CDR3 bases: TGCGCCAGCAGCCAAGTAATCATCGGACTAGCGTACAATGAGCAGTTCTTC.

This chain uses TRBV7-2 with TRBJ2-3; TRBD2 aligns across 8 bases. Unmatched junction bases numbered 6, after V lost 5 bases and J lost 2 bases. CDR3 length equals 15 residues. CDR1 SGHTA and CDR2 FQGNSA come from the germline V gene. CDR3 amino acids: CASSPGTRNTDTQYF. CDR3 nucleotide sequence: TGTGCCAGCAGCCCCGGGACTAGGAACACAGATACGCAGTATTTT. The whole variable domain, filled in from reference TRBV7-2 and TRBJ2-3, reads GAGVSQSPSNKVTEKGKDVELRCDPISGHTALYWYRQSLGQGLEFLIYFQGNSAPDKSGLPSDRFSAERTGGSVSTLTIQRTQQEDSAVYLCASSPGTRNTDTQYFGPGTRLTVL.

The chain has TRBV7-2 and TRBJ1-1; D gene uncertain. CDR3 length: 14 amino acids. Trimming left V 5 bases short and J 2 bases short, with 12 bases between. Germline V gene lookup returns CDR1 SGHTA and CDR2 FQGNSA. The DNA for the CDR3 is TGTGCCAGCAGCATGGATCCAGGAAACACTGAAGCTTTCTTT. Translation gives CASSMDPGNTEAFF. The variable domain in full, with the rest retrieved from reference TRBV7-2 and TRBJ1-1, is GAGVSQSPSNKVTEKGKDVELRCDPISGHTALYWYRQSLGQGLEFLIYFQGNSAPDKSGLPSDRFSAERTGGSVSTLTIQRTQQEDSAVYLCASSMDPGNTEAFFGQGTRLTVV.

V and J are TRBV30 and TRBJ1-5; the match to TRBD1 covers 7 bases. Germline-derived CDR1 and CDR2 are GTSNPN and SVGIG (reference sequence). The CDR3 totals 14 residues. The ends lost 5 bases at V and 4 bases at J; junction bases unmatched: 8. CDR3 residues: CAWARQGGNQPQHF. The DNA of the CDR3 is TGTGCCTGGGCCAGACAGGGAGGAAATCAGCCCCAGCATTTT.

V is TRBV6-5 and J is TRBJ1-2; 7 bases are a match to TRBD1. This CDR3 comprises 15 residues. V lost 0 bases to trimming and J lost 0 bases; unmatched junction nucleotides: 1. Per the germline V gene, CDR1 is MNHEY and CDR2 is SVGAGI. This chain's CDR3 is CASSYSTGPNYGYTF. DNA of the CDR3: TGTGCCAGCAGTTACTCGACAGGGCCTAACTATGGCTACACCTTC.

The V call is TRBV9, the J call TRBJ2-2, with TRBD1 matching 7 bases. The CDR3 extends over 15 amino acids. Germline V lookup: CDR1 SGDLS, CDR2 YYNGEE. V lost 4 bases and J lost 4; bases outside the gene matches: 7. The CDR3: CASSPLGTATGELFF. The CDR3, as DNA: TGTGCCAGCAGCCCACTCGGGACAGCCACCGGGGAGCTGTTTTTT. The full variable domain, in which reference TRBV9 and TRBJ2-2 provide the parts outside the CDR3, is DSGVTQTPKHLITATGQRVTLRCSPRSGDLSVYWYQQSLDQGLQFLIQYYNGEERAKGNILERFSAQQFPDLHSELNLSSLELGDSALYFCASSPLGTATGELFFGEGSRLTVL.

The J gene is TRBJ2-3, the V gene TRBV6-1, with D tentatively TRBD2 (6 bases). Trimming cost V 1 base and J 4 bases, with 15 bases left between them. Germline assignment: CDR1 MNHNS and CDR2 SASEGT. The length of the CDR3 is 16 residues. The CDR3 loop reads CASSEGETRVPDTQYF. The CDR3 DNA follows: TGTGCCAGCAGTGAAGGAGAGACTAGAGTCCCAGATACGCAGTATTTT.

The chain has TRBV21-1 and TRBJ2-4; TRBD2 is the table's D call, not checked against the DNA. TRBV21-1 is termed a pseudogene. This CDR3 region has 17 residues. The CDR3 loop reads CASSKGVRELAKNIQYF. CDR3 bases: TGTGCCAGCAGCAAAGGGGTTCGGGAACTAGCCAAAAACATTCAGTACTTC.

The V gene is TRBV5-1, the J gene TRBJ1-1, with a possible D match to TRBD1 (6 bases). The germline V gene encodes CDR1 SGHRS and CDR2 YFSETQ. Trimming took 6 bases from V and 1 from J, leaving 13 bases between them. This CDR3 is 14 amino acids long. The CDR3 DNA reads TGCGCCAGCAAGGCAGGGGCGGGGAACACTGAAGCTTTCTTT. Protein product: CASKAGAGNTEAFF.

DNA of the CDR3: TGTGCCAGCAGAACCGGGACAGGGGCCTACAATCAGCCCCAGCATTTT. The encoded protein is CASRTGTGAYNQPQHF. The chain is built from TRBV2 and TRBJ1-5, with 10 bases fitting TRBD1. J lost 3 bases, V lost 6 bases, and 8 bases had no gene match. The CDR3 is 16 residues long. Germline V gives CDR1 SNHLY, CDR2 FYNNEI.

The J gene is TRBJ2-1, the V gene TRBV10-3; D is unresolved. Trimming removed 4 bases from V and 3 bases from J, with 16 bases in between. The CDR3 sequence is 16 residues long. The germline CDR1 and CDR2 sequences are ENHRY and SYGVKD. CDR3 coding DNA: TGTGCCATCAGTGGTATCACTCTCGCCGGCTACAATGAGCAGTTCTTC. This sequence encodes CAISGITLAGYNEQFF.

The chain uses TRBV11-2 and TRBJ2-5; 7 bases agree with TRBD1. The V and J ends lost 6 bases and 4 bases, in that order; junction bases with no gene match: 11. This CDR3 is built from 15 residues. Germline CDR1 and CDR2: SGHAT and FQNNGV. This chain's CDR3 is CASSYQTGVRETQYF. CDR3 nucleotides: TGTGCCAGCAGTTACCAAACAGGGGTTCGAGAGACCCAGTACTTC.

This rearrangement joins TRBV11-3 to TRBJ2-1; D might be TRBD2 (7 bases). V lost 5 bases, J lost 5 bases, and 16 bases lay in between. The V gene's germline CDR1 is SGHNT and CDR2 YENEEA. This CDR3 has 15 amino acids. The CDR3 loop is CASSRRRGANNEQFF. The CDR3 DNA follows: TGTGCCAGCAGCCGACGACGGGGGGCTAACAATGAGCAGTTCTTC.

This chain joins TRBV9 and TRBJ2-2; 13 bases agree with TRBD2. V was pared by 0 bases and J by 7 bases, with 3 bases of the junction left unmatched. The CDR3 runs 16 residues. Germline CDR1 SGDLS, CDR2 YYNGEE. CDR3 sequence (DNA): TGTGCCAGCAGCGTAGGTGGGACTAGCGGGATCGGGGAGCTGTTTTTT. The encoded protein is CASSVGGTSGIGELFF.

The rearrangement links TRBV19 to TRBJ1-2; D may be TRBD1 (6 bases). The germline gives CDR1 LNHDA, CDR2 SQIVND (reference sequence). Deletions cut 4 bases from V and 6 bases from J, with 21 bases between. The CDR3 is made up of 16 amino acids. In DNA form, the CDR3 reads TGTGCCAGTAGTACAGGGTCGTGGGACAACGGAGATGGCTACACCTTC. Its translation is CASSTGSWDNGDGYTF.

V gene TRBV5-1 combines with J gene TRBJ1-2, with 7 bases identical to TRBD1. The V segment lost 0 bases and the J segment 8 bases; nucleotides outside the gene matches: 10. The germline gives CDR1 SGHRS, CDR2 YFSETQ. The CDR3 runs to 15 residues. In DNA form, the CDR3 reads TGCGCCAGCAGCTTGGAAAGGGACAGCGCTCTCGGCTACACCTTC. Protein sequence: CASSLERDSALGYTF.

The V gene is TRBV6-2 or TRBV6-3, the J gene TRBJ2-3, with TRBD1 matching over 8 bases. The V gene's germline CDR1 is MNHEY and CDR2 SVGEGT. The CDR3 totals 15 residues. V trimming: 0 bases; J trimming: 2 bases; junction bases outside the gene matches: 1. The CDR3 here is CASSYSTGATDTQYF. CDR3 sequence (DNA): TGTGCCAGCAGTTACTCGACAGGGGCCACAGATACGCAGTATTTT.

The rearrangement joins TRBV4-1 to TRBJ2-5, with D uncertain. V lost 1 base to trimming and J lost 5 bases, with 11 bases between them. This CDR3 has 14 residues. Germline V lookup: CDR1 MGHRA, CDR2 YSYEKL. For the CDR3, the DNA is TGCGCCAGCAGCCAAGTGACGAGGCTGGAGACCCAGTACTTC. It is translated as CASSQVTRLETQYF.

The chain links TRBV12-3 or TRBV12-4 to TRBJ1-6, with no clear D. The CDR3 is 13 amino acids. Deletions cut 4 bases from V and 6 bases from J, with 7 bases between. The CDR3: CASSYFSNSPLHF. The CDR3 region has the DNA TGTGCCAGCAGTTACTTCTCTAATTCACCCCTCCACTTT.